The 2 T cell receptor beta chains below come from one sample, sequenced in a study of T cell changes during pregnancy in multiple sclerosis. This table comes from immunoSEQ multiplex PCR, and its TCRdb copy is limited to in-frame clones, with some not included. The profile shows some 17,000 clones, 70% to 90% of them singletons. Sequencing used CD8+ T cells from peripheral blood mononuclear cells, obtained after pregnancy. The receptors stem from a female donor in good health, enrolled as a control in a pregnancy study.

This chain links TRBV19 with TRBJ2-7; TRBD1 matches at 9 bases. The junction had 3 bases not matched to a gene; V was cut back by 6 bases and J by 3 bases. The length of the CDR3 is 13 residues. Germline lookup yields CDR1 LNHDA and CDR2 SQIVND (reference sequence). The CDR3 bases are TGTGCCAGTAGCGGACAGGGGAACTACGAGCAGTACTTC. Protein product: CASSGQGNYEQYF. Drawing the rest from reference TRBV19 and TRBJ2-7, the complete variable domain is DGGITQSPKYLFRKEGQNVTLSCEQNLNHDAMYWYRQDPGQGLRLIYYSQIVNDFQKGDIAEGYSVSREKKESFPLTVTSAQKNPTAFYLCASSGQGNYEQYFGPGTRLTVT.

The chain carries TRBV15 and TRBJ2-2; the D gene is possibly TRBD1 (6 bases). The germline CDR1 and CDR2 sequences are LNHNV and YYDKDF (reference sequence). The CDR3 has 14 residues. Trimming shortened V by 9 bases and J by 6 bases, and 17 bases separated the two germline ends. This CDR3 reads CATSQGTHAGELFF. The CDR3 DNA is TGTGCCACGAGCCAGGGGACACACGCCGGGGAGCTGTTTTTT.